The 22 T cell receptor beta chains reported below all come from one sample, sequenced in a study of cytomegalovirus exposure and HLA in healthy donors. The PCR had 60 Vbeta and 13 Jbeta primers. Clones were read by immunoSEQ multiplex PCR, and TCRdb kept only the in-frame ones, dropping some. The sample comprises about 130,000 clones, about three quarters of which are singletons, and 6.6% rests with the top ten. Material for sequencing was PBMCs. The receptors originated from a man aged 35-49 years in good health and CMV-seropositive.

The J gene is TRBJ2-7, the V gene TRBV27, with 9 nucleotides matching TRBD1. This CDR3 has 14 amino acids. V lost 4 bases to trimming and J lost 2 bases; unmatched junction nucleotides: 3. Germline CDR1 MNHEY, CDR2 SMNVEV (reference sequence). The CDR3 coding sequence is TGTGCCAGCAGTTGGGGACAGGGAGCCTACGAGCAGTACTTC. Protein: CASSWGQGAYEQYF.

There are a few counts of this clone. The chain combines TRBV10-3 with TRBJ1-1; weak D call: TRBD1 (5 bases). The CDR3 is made up of 12 amino acids. Trimming left V 7 bases short and J 5 bases short, with 11 bases between. CDR1 and CDR2 from the germline V gene are ENHRY and SYGVKD. The CDR3 nucleotides read TGTGCCATCAATCAGGGAGGGACTGAAGCTTTCTTT. Residues: CAINQGGTEAFF.

The chain uses TRBV27 and TRBJ1-1; D gene uncertain. Germline assignment: CDR1 MNHEY and CDR2 SMNVEV (reference sequence). Trimming took 5 bases from V and 1 from J, leaving 14 bases between them. The CDR3 totals 15 residues. CDR3 loop: CASSNLPGGNTEAFF. Written as DNA, the CDR3 is TGTGCCAGCAGTAACCTTCCCGGAGGGAACACTGAAGCTTTCTTT.

This sequence joins TRBV6-6 and TRBJ2-7; 10 bases align to TRBD1. Germline loops: CDR1 MNHNY, CDR2 SVGAGI (reference sequence). The CDR3 sequence is 14 residues long. The V and J ends lost 2 bases and 2 bases, in that order; junction bases with no gene match: 0. The CDR3 sequence: CASSYGTGAYEQYF. CDR3 in DNA: TGTGCCAGCAGTTACGGGACAGGGGCCTACGAGCAGTACTTC.

In this sample, this clone turned up a few times. The chain carries TRBV30 and TRBJ1-4; 9 bases line up with TRBD1. Germline V CDR1 and CDR2: GTSNPN, SVGIG (reference sequence). The CDR3 runs 15 residues. After removal of 1 base from V and 7 bases from J, the junction contained 7 bases not matched to a gene. The CDR3 protein is CAWSARDRVFEKLFF. As DNA, the CDR3 is TGTGCCTGGAGTGCCCGGGACAGGGTTTTTGAAAAACTGTTTTTT.

The CDR3 loop is CASSHRGDTEAFF. The CDR3 DNA reads TGTGCCAGCAGCCACAGGGGGGACACTGAAGCTTTCTTT. The J gene is TRBJ1-1, the V gene TRBV7-9; the match to TRBD1 covers 8 bases. The germline V gene encodes CDR1 SEHNR and CDR2 FQNEAQ (reference sequence). Trimming removed 5 bases from V and 3 bases from J; junction bases left unmatched: 2. The CDR3 spans 13 residues.

This chain joins TRBV6-4 and TRBJ1-1; the D is unclear. The V gene's germline CDR1 is MRHNA and CDR2 SNTAGT. V was trimmed by 1 base and J by 6 bases, leaving 9 bases between them. The CDR3 is made up of 13 amino acids. CDR3 sequence (DNA): TGTGCCAGCAGTGACTTTCCGACTTCTGAAGCTTTCTTT. Protein product: CASSDFPTSEAFF.

The rearrangement links TRBV5-1 to TRBJ2-3, with D unclear. With 2 bases removed from V and 2 bases from J, the gap between germline ends came to 12 bases. CDR3 length equals 15 residues. Germline V gene sequence: CDR1 SGHRS, CDR2 YFSETQ. CDR3 amino acids: CASSFEVSLTDTQYF. Here the CDR3 DNA reads TGCGCCAGCAGCTTTGAGGTGTCACTCACAGATACGCAGTATTTT. The full variable domain, with the rest looked up from reference TRBV5-1 and TRBJ2-3, is KAGVTQTPRYLIKTRGQQVTLSCSPISGHRSVSWYQQTPGQGLQFLFEYFSETQRNKGNFPGRFSGRQFSNSRSEMNVSTLELGDSALYLCASSFEVSLTDTQYFGPGTRLTVL.

V usage is TRBV29-1 and J usage is TRBJ2-1; possible D gene TRBD2, 6 bases. Germline V gives CDR1 SQVTM, CDR2 ANQGSEA. This CDR3 contains 13 residues. V dropped 6 bases and J dropped 0 bases, with 9 bases sitting between them. The CDR3 protein is CSVDGSSYNEQFF. Written as DNA, the CDR3 is TGCAGCGTGGACGGGAGCTCCTACAATGAGCAGTTCTTC.

The genes are TRBV7-9 and TRBJ1-2, with TRBD1 as a possible D gene (5 bases). Trimming took off 5 bases at V and 4 bases at J, with 14 bases between the two ends. Looked up from germline, CDR1 is SEHNR and CDR2 is FQNEAQ (reference sequence). This CDR3 is built from 14 residues. CDR3 nucleotides: TGTGCCAGCAGCCCAAGACAGCTCCGCTATGGCTACACCTTC. Encoded protein: CASSPRQLRYGYTF.

As concerns this clone: At one of its ends the junction is not consistent with the germline gene, which may arise from a read error. This rearrangement joins TRBV7-9 to TRBJ2-5; 7 bases line up with TRBD2. Germline V gives CDR1 SEHNR, CDR2 FQNEAQ (reference sequence). The CDR3 contains 15 residues. The CDR3 region has the DNA TGTTCCAGCAGCTTAATGCTCGGACTAGGAGAGACCCAGTACTTC. Translating it yields CSSSLMLGLGETQYF. Based on the CDR3 plus reference TRBV7-9 and TRBJ2-5, the full variable domain is DTGVSQNPRHKITKRGQNVTFRCDPISEHNRLYWYRQTLGQGPEFLTYFQNEAQLEKSRLLSDRFSAERPKGSFSTLEIQRTEQGDSAMYLCSSSLMLGLGETQYFGPGTRLLVL.

This clone was counted a few times. The chain combines TRBV19 with TRBJ2-7; 7 nucleotides agree with TRBD1. The CDR3 is made up of 17 amino acids. After removal of 5 bases from V and 2 bases from J, the junction contained 15 bases not matched to a gene. Germline lookup yields CDR1 LNHDA and CDR2 SQIVND (reference sequence). The CDR3 protein is CASSFVTGTAETYEQYF. The CDR3 nucleotides read TGTGCCAGTAGTTTCGTCACCGGGACAGCGGAAACCTACGAGCAGTACTTC.

The gene calls are TRBV19 and TRBJ2-1, with a weak D call TRBD2 (5 bases). This CDR3 is 15 amino acids long. The germline V gene encodes CDR1 LNHDA and CDR2 SQIVND (reference sequence). Trimming cost V 0 bases and J 7 bases, with 13 bases left between them. The CDR3 DNA follows: TGTGCCAGTAGTATAGAAAGTTCACCGGGGAATGAGCAGTTCTTC. Amino acids: CASSIESSPGNEQFF. The whole variable domain, remainder taken from reference TRBV19 and TRBJ2-1, is DGGITQSPKYLFRKEGQNVTLSCEQNLNHDAMYWYRQDPGQGLRLIYYSQIVNDFQKGDIAEGYSVSREKKESFPLTVTSAQKNPTAFYLCASSIESSPGNEQFFGPGTRLTVL.

The CDR3 region is CASSLEGGGEGEKLFF. The CDR3 nucleotides are TGTGCCAGCAGCTTAGAAGGTGGAGGGGAAGGAGAAAAACTGTTTTTT. V and J are TRBV7-9 and TRBJ1-4, with a possible D match to TRBD1 (5 bases). The CDR3 has 16 amino acids. Trimming pared 1 base from V and 8 bases from J, leaving 17 bases between. CDR1 and CDR2 from the germline V gene are SEHNR and FQNEAQ (reference sequence).

V is TRBV6-4 and J is TRBJ2-5; D ambiguous. The CDR3 is made up of 15 amino acids. V lost 2 bases to trimming and J lost 1 base, with 11 bases between them. Germline V lookup: CDR1 MRHNA, CDR2 SNTAGT. CDR3 sequence reads: CASSDGDPPQETQYF. The CDR3 DNA reads as TGTGCCAGCAGTGACGGAGACCCCCCCCAAGAGACCCAGTACTTC.

The chain uses TRBV6-1 and TRBJ1-5; no clear D gene. This CDR3 is built from 14 residues. V lost 6 bases and J lost 0, with 9 bases in between. CDR1 and CDR2 (germline): MNHNS, SASEGT. Here the CDR3 reads CASSEQYSNQPQHF. CDR3 nucleotide sequence: TGTGCCAGCAGCGAACAGTATAGCAATCAGCCCCAGCATTTT.

The chain is built from TRBV30 and TRBJ1-2; D may be TRBD1 (6 bases). Looked up from germline, CDR1 is GTSNPN and CDR2 is SVGIG (reference sequence). The CDR3 sequence is 15 residues long. Trimming cost V 0 bases and J 5 bases, with 16 bases left between them. DNA for the CDR3: TGTGCCTGGAGTGTCCCGGCGGGGGCGCATTATGGCTACACCTTC. Translating it yields CAWSVPAGAHYGYTF.

The chain joins TRBV9 to TRBJ2-7, with 7 positions matching TRBD2. V shed 4 bases, J shed 2 bases, and the junction held 12 bases outside the gene matches. This CDR3 comprises 16 residues. Germline V lookup: CDR1 SGDLS, CDR2 YYNGEE. CDR3 residues: CASSPRVRDYTYEQYF. The CDR3 region has the DNA TGTGCCAGCAGCCCCCGTGTCCGGGACTACACCTACGAGCAGTACTTC.

This chain uses TRBV18 with TRBJ2-7; 10 positions agree with TRBD1. The J segment lost 5 bases and the V segment lost 5 bases, leaving 6 bases of the junction unmatched. This CDR3 has 14 amino acids. The V gene's germline CDR1 is KGHSH and CDR2 LQKENI. CDR3: CASSTLGTGDEQYF. As DNA, the CDR3 is TGTGCCAGCTCAACCCTCGGGACAGGGGACGAGCAGTACTTC.

The chain recombines TRBV5-6 with TRBJ1-2; 9 nucleotides match TRBD1. Looked up from germline, CDR1 is SGHDT and CDR2 is YYEEEE. The length of the CDR3 is 17 residues. V shed 4 bases, J shed 5 bases, and the junction held 15 bases outside the gene matches. CDR3 in DNA: TGTGCCAGCAGCCCCGGGACAGGGTTGGCCCGAACTTATGGCTACACCTTC. Translated: CASSPGTGLARTYGYTF.

This clone has a handful of counts. V and J are TRBV28 and TRBJ1-1, with D unclear. Trimming stripped 8 bases from V and 10 bases from J, with 14 bases between. The CDR3 is 11 residues long. Germline assignment: CDR1 MDHEN and CDR2 SYDVKM. CDR3 residues: CASLTEGAAFF. The CDR3 nucleotides read TGTGCCAGCCTGACCGAGGGAGCAGCTTTCTTT.

This clone was detected only a few times. This chain joins TRBV5-4 and TRBJ2-3, with TRBD1 matching over 9 bases. This CDR3 spans 15 amino acids. Trimming took 4 bases from V and 3 from J; bases not matched to a gene: 6. The germline CDR1 and CDR2 sequences are SGHNT and YYREEE (reference sequence). The CDR3 DNA sequence: TGTGCCAGCAGCAAGGACAGGGGAGGGACAGATACGCAGTATTTT. Amino acids: CASSKDRGGTDTQYF.